This is a list of T cell receptor beta chains from one sample in a study of cytomegalovirus exposure and HLA in healthy donors. Profiling relied on immunoSEQ multiplex PCR, and the TCRdb table lists in-frame clones only, not all of them. The data show 260,000 or so clones, with around nine tenths seen just once and around 2.6% held by the top ten. The sequencing sample was made of PBMCs. The receptors were gathered from a man aged 18 to 29 in good health and CMV-seronegative. CDR3s include the opening cysteine and the closing phenylalanine or tryptophan. A D gene is named only where the DNA matches it firmly. Not every row has a clone size; where given, it reads once, few, many or a size class.

D gene,J gene,clone size,V gene,CDR3 protein,CDR3 DNA
TRBD2,TRBJ2-2,once,TRBV15,CATSRDRGWEGTGELFF,TGTGCCACCAGCAGAGATAGGGGCTGGGAGGGCACCGGGGAGCTGTTTTTT
TRBD1,TRBJ2-1,-,TRBV6-5,CASSRTGTGFNEQFF,TGTGCCAGCAGCCGGACCGGGACAGGATTCAATGAGCAGTTCTTC
-,TRBJ2-2,-,TRBV5-4,CASSAGSGELFF,TGTGCCAGCAGCGCAGGGTCCGGGGAGCTGTTTTTT
TRBD1,TRBJ1-4,-,TRBV4-1,CASSHFQGANEKLFF,TGCGCCAGCAGCCATTTCCAGGGGGCTAATGAAAAACTGTTTTTT
TRBD1,TRBJ1-5,-,TRBV27,CASSSRGQGAGQPQHF,TGTGCCAGCAGTTCAAGGGGACAGGGGGCTGGGCAGCCCCAGCATTTT
-,TRBJ2-5,-,TRBV6-1,CASSLRWGGKETQYF,TGTGCCAGCAGCCTGCGGTGGGGGGGCAAAGAGACCCAGTACTTC
-,TRBJ2-7,-,TRBV28,CASSGRTAPYEQYF,TGTGCCAGCAGTGGCCGGACAGCCCCCTACGAGCAGTACTTC
-,TRBJ2-1,-,TRBV10-2,CASSVGRGTYNEQFF,TGCGCCAGCAGTGTCGGCAGGGGCACCTACAATGAGCAGTTCTTC
-,TRBJ2-7,-,TRBV29-1,CSVEGDSLVPYEQYF,TGCAGCGTTGAAGGTGACAGTCTGGTTCCCTACGAGCAGTACTTC
-,TRBJ1-1,-,TRBV27,CASSLYPGSTEAFF,TGTGCCAGCAGTTTATATCCAGGGTCCACTGAAGCTTTCTTT
TRBD2,TRBJ2-3,-,TRBV19,CASSVLAGAVDTQYF,TGTGCCAGTAGTGTACTAGCGGGAGCGGTAGATACGCAGTATTTT
TRBD1,TRBJ2-7,-,TRBV7-2,CASSFPWTGPGEQYF,TGTGCCAGCAGCTTCCCCTGGACAGGACCAGGCGAGCAGTACTTC
TRBD1,TRBJ2-3,-,TRBV6-5,CASFQGAQGTQYF,TGTGCCAGCTTCCAGGGGGCGCAGGGTACGCAGTATTTT
-,TRBJ1-4,-,TRBV30,CAWTATNEKLFF,TGTGCCTGGACTGCAACTAATGAAAAACTGTTTTTT
TRBD2,TRBJ2-1,once,TRBV27,CASSSYRLAGGNNEQFF,TGTGCCAGCAGTTCCTACCGGCTAGCGGGAGGGAACAATGAGCAGTTCTTC
-,TRBJ2-7,once,TRBV4-2,CASSQGDWDYEQYF,TGTGCCAGCAGCCAAGGGGACTGGGACTACGAGCAGTACTTC
-,TRBJ1-1,-,TRBV27,CASRVGLGNTEAFF,TGTGCCAGTCGCGTTGGTCTCGGGAACACTGAAGCTTTCTTT
TRBD1,TRBJ1-2,-,TRBV18,CASSPGGQGTYGYTF,TGTGCCAGCTCACCGGGAGGACAGGGGACCTATGGCTACACCTTC
-,TRBJ1-6,-,TRBV7-6,CASSLADIRSYNSPLHF,TGTGCCAGCAGCTTAGCCGATATCAGGTCCTATAATTCACCCCTCCACTTT
-,TRBJ1-2,-,TRBV28,CASSPTPGHPDAWTSSYTF,TGTGCCAGCAGTCCGACACCGGGACATCCGGATGCATGGACTTCGAGCTACACCTTC
TRBD1,TRBJ1-2,once,TRBV29-1,CSDRTGSDYGYTF,TGCAGCGACCGGACAGGTAGCGACTATGGCTACACCTTC
-,TRBJ2-3,-,TRBV25-1,CASRGKESTDTQYF,TGTGCCTCCCGGGGAAAGGAGTCCACAGATACGCAGTATTTT
TRBD1,TRBJ1-2,-,TRBV28,CASSPWDRARARGYTF,TGTGCCAGCAGTCCGTGGGACAGAGCAAGGGCCAGAGGCTACACCTTC
TRBD1,TRBJ1-2,once,TRBV6-5,CASRGQGYDYGYTF,TGTGCCAGCAGGGGACAGGGTTATGACTATGGCTACACCTTC
-,TRBJ1-2,-,TRBV28,CAAGSYGYTF,TGTGCCGCAGGGTCCTATGGCTACACCTTC
-,TRBJ1-2,-,TRBV9,CASSVESIRGSYGYTF,TGTGCCAGCAGCGTAGAAAGTATCAGGGGTTCCTATGGCTACACCTTC
TRBD2,TRBJ2-3,-,TRBV4-3,CASSQFSLAGGLLDTQYF,TGCGCCAGCAGCCAATTTTCACTAGCGGGAGGTCTCCTAGATACGCAGTATTTT
-,TRBJ2-1,-,TRBV20-1,CSAQNNEQFF,TGCAGTGCTCAGAACAATGAGCAGTTCTTC